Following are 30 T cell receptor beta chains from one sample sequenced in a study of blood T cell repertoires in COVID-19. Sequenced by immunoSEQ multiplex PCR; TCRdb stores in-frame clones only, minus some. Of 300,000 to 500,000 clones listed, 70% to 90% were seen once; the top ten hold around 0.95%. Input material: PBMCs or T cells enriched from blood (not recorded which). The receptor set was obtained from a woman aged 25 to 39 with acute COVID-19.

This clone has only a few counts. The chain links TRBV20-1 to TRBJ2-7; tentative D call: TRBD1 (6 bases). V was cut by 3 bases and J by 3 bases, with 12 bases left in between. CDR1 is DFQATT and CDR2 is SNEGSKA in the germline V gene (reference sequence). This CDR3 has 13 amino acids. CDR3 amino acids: CSASQETGYEQYF. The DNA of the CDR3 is TGCAGTGCTAGTCAGGAGACAGGCTACGAGCAGTACTTC.

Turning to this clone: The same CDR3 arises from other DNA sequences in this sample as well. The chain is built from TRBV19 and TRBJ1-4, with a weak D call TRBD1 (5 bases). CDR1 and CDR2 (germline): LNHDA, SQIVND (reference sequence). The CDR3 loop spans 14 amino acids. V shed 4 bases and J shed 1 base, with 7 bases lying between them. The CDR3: CASSKGLTNEKLFF. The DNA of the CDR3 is TGTGCCAGTAGTAAGGGGTTAACTAATGAAAAACTGTTTTTT.

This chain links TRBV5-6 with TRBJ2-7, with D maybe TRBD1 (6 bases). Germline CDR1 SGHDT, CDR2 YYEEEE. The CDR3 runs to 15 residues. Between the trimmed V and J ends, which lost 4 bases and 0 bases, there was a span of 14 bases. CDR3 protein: CASSLGALSSYEQYF. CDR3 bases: TGTGCCAGCAGCCTGGGGGCGCTTAGCTCCTACGAGCAGTACTTC. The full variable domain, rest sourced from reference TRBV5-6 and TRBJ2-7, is DAGVTQSPTHLIKTRGQQVTLRCSPKSGHDTVSWYQQALGQGPQFIFQYYEEEERQRGNFPDRFSGHQFPNYSSELNVNALLLGDSALYLCASSLGALSSYEQYFGPGTRLTVT.

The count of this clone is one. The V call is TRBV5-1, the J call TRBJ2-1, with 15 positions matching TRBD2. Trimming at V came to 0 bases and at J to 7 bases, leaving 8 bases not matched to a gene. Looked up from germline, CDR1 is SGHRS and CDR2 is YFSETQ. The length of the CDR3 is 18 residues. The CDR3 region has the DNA TGCGCCAGCAGCTTGGGGACTAGCGGGGGGGCCGGAGGGAATGAGCAGTTCTTC. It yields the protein CASSLGTSGGAGGNEQFF.

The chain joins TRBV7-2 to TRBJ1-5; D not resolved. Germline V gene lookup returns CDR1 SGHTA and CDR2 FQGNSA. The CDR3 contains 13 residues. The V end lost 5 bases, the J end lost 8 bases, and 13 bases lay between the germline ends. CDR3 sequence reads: CASSPPVMEPQHF. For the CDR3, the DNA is TGTGCCAGCAGCCCCCCAGTAATGGAGCCCCAGCATTTT.

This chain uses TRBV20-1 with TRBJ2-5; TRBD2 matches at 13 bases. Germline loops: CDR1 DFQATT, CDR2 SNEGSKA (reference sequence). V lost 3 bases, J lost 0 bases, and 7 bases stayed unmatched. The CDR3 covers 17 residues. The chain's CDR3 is CSASPLAGGRDQETQYF. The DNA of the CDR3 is TGCAGTGCTAGTCCACTAGCGGGGGGGCGGGACCAAGAGACCCAGTACTTC.

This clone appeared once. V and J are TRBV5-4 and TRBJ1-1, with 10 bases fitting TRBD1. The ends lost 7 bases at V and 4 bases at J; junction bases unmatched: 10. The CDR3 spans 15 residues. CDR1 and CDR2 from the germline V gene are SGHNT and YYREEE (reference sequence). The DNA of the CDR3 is TGTGCCAGCGGACGGACAGGGGGGGCTAGCACTGAAGCTTTCTTT. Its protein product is CASGRTGGASTEAFF.

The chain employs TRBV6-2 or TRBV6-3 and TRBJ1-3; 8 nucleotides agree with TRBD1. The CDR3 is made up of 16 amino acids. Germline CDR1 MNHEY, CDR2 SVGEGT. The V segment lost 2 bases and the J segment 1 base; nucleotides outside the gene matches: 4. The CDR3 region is CASSYVQGASGNTIYF. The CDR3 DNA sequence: TGTGCCAGCAGTTACGTTCAGGGGGCATCTGGAAACACCATATATTTT.

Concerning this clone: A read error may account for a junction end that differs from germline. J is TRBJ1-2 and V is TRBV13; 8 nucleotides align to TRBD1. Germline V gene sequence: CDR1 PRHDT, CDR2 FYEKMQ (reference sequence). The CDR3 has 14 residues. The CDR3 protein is CASSPRQGYYGCTF. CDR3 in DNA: TGTGCCAGCAGCCCCCGACAGGGGTACTATGGCTGCACCTTC.

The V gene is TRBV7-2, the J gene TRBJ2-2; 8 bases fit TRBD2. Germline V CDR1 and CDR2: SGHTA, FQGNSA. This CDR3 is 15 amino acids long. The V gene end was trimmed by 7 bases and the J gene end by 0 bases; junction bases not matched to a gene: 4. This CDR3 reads CASTQRGSNTGELFF. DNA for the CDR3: TGTGCCAGCACCCAGCGGGGGTCGAACACCGGGGAGCTGTTTTTT.

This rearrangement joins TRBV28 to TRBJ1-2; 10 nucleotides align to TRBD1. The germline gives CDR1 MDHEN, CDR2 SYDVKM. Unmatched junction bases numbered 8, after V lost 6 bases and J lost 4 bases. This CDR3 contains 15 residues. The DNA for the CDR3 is TGTGCCAGCAGCAGGGACAGGGGCGAAGGCTATGGCTACACCTTC. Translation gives CASSRDRGEGYGYTF.

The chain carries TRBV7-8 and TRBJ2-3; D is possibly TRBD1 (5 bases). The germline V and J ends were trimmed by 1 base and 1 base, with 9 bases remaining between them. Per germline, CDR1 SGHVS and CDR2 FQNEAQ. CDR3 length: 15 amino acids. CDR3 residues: CASSLGLQGTDTQYF. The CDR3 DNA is TGTGCCAGCAGCTTAGGCCTACAGGGCACAGATACGCAGTATTTT. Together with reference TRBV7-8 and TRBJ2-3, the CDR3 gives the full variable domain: GAGVSQSPRYKVAKRGQDVALRCDPISGHVSLFWYQQALGQGPEFLTYFQNEAQLDKSGLPSDRFFAERPEGSVSTLKIQRTQQEDSAVYLCASSLGLQGTDTQYFGPGTRLTVL.

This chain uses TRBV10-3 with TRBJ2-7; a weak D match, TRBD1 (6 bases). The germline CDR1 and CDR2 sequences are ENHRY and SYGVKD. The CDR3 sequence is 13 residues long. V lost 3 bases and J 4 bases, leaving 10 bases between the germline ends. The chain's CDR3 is CAISENRAYEQYF. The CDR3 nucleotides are TGTGCCATCAGTGAAAACAGGGCGTACGAGCAGTACTTC.

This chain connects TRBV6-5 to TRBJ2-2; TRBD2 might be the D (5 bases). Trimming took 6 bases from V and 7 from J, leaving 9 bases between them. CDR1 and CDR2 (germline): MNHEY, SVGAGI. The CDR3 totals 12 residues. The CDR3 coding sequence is TGTGCCAGCAGCCGGGCGGGCGGGGAGCTGTTTTTT. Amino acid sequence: CASSRAGGELFF.

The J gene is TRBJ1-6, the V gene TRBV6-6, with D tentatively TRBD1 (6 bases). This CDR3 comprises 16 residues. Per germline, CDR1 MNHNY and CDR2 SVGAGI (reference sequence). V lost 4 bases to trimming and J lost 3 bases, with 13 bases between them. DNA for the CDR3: TGTGCCAGCAGTTCTGGTCGGGACAACTATAATTCACCCCTCCACTTT. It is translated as CASSSGRDNYNSPLHF.

The CDR3 loop reads CASRHRDRGSYEQYF. CDR3 nucleotides: TGTGCCAGCAGACACCGGGACAGGGGCTCCTACGAGCAGTACTTC. The V and J genes are TRBV6-5 and TRBJ2-7; 10 positions agree with TRBD1. The germline V gene has CDR1 MNHEY and CDR2 SVGAGI. The CDR3 runs to 15 residues. Germline trimming cut 6 bases from V and 0 bases from J; bases unmatched to any gene: 5.

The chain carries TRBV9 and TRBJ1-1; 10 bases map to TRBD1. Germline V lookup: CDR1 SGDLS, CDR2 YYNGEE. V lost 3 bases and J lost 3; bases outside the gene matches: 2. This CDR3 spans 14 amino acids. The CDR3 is CASSAGTGDTEAFF. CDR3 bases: TGTGCCAGCAGCGCCGGGACAGGGGACACTGAAGCTTTCTTT.

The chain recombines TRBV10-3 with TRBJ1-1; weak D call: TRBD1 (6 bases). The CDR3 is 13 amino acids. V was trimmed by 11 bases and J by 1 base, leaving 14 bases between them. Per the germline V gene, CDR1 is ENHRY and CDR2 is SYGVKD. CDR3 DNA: TGTGCCGTAACAGGGTCTCCGAACACTGAAGCTTTCTTT. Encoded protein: CAVTGSPNTEAFF.

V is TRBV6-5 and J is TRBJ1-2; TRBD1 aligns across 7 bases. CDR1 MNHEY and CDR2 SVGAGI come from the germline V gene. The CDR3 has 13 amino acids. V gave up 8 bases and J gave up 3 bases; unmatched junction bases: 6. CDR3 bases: TGTGCCAGCTCCCCTCAGGGGGACTATGGCTACACCTTC. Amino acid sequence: CASSPQGDYGYTF.

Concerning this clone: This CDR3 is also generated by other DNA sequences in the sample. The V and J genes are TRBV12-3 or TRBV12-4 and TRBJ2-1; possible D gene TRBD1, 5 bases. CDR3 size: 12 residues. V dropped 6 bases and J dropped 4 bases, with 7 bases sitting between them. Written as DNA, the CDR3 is TGTGCCAGCAGCCCAGGGTACAATGAGCAGTTCTTC. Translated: CASSPGYNEQFF.

CDR3 nucleotide sequence: TGTGCCAGCAGGCGTGACAGGGTCTCTGAAGCTTTCTTT. Its protein is CASRRDRVSEAFF. The V gene is TRBV14, the J gene TRBJ1-1; 7 bases map to TRBD1. Germline V gives CDR1 SGHDN, CDR2 FVKESK. V shed 6 bases, J shed 6 bases, and the junction held 7 bases outside the gene matches. This CDR3 is 13 amino acids long.

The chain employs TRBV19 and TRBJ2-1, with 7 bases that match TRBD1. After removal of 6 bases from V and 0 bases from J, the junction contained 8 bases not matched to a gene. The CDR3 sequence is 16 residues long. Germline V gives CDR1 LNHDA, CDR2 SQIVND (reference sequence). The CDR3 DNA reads TGTGCCAGTAGCCAACAGGGGATCAGCTCCTACAATGAGCAGTTCTTC. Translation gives CASSQQGISSYNEQFF.

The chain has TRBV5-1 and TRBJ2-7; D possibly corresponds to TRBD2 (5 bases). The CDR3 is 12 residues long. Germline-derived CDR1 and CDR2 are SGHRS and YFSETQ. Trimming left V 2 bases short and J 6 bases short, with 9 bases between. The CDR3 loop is CASSLRGSEQYF. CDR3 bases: TGCGCCAGCAGCTTACGAGGGTCCGAGCAGTACTTC.

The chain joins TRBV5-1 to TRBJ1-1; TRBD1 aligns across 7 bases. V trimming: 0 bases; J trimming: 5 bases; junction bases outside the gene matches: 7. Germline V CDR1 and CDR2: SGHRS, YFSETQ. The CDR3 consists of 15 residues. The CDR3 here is CASSLALDRATEAFF. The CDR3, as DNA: TGCGCCAGCAGCTTGGCGTTAGACAGGGCTACTGAAGCTTTCTTT.

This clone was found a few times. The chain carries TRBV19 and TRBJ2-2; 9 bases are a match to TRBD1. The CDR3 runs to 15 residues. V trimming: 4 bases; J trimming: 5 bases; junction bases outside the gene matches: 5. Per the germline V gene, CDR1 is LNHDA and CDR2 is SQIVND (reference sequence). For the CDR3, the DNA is TGTGCCAGTAGTAGCGACAGGGGGATTACCGGGGAGCTGTTTTTT. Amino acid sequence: CASSSDRGITGELFF.

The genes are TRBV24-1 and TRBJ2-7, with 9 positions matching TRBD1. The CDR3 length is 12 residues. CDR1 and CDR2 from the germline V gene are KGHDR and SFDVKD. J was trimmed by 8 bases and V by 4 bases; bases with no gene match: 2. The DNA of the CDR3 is TGTGCCACCAGTGACTACAGGGGGCAGCAGTACTTC. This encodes CATSDYRGQQYF.

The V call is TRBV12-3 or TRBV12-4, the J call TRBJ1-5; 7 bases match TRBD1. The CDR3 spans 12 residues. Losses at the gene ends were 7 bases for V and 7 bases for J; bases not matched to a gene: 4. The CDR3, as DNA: TGTGCCAGCACATCAGGGGGGCAGCCCCAGCATTTT. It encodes CASTSGGQPQHF.

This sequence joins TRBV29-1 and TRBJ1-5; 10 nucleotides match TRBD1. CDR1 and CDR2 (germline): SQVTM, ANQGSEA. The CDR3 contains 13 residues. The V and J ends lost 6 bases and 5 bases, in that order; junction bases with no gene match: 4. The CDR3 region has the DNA TGCAGCGTACCCGGACAGGGGGATCAGCCCCAGCATTTT. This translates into CSVPGQGDQPQHF.

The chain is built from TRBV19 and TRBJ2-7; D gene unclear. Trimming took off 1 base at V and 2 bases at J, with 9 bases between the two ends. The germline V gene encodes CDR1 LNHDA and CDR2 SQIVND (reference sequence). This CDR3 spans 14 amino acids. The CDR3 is CASSIVFGTYEQYF. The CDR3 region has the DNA TGTGCCAGTAGTATAGTTTTCGGTACCTACGAGCAGTACTTC. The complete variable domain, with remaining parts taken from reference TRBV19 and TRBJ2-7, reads DGGITQSPKYLFRKEGQNVTLSCEQNLNHDAMYWYRQDPGQGLRLIYYSQIVNDFQKGDIAEGYSVSREKKESFPLTVTSAQKNPTAFYLCASSIVFGTYEQYFGPGTRLTVT.

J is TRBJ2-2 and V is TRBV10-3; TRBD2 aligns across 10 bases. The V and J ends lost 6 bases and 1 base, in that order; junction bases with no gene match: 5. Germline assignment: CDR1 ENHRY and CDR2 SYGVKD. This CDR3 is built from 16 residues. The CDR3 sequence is CAISLRLAGNTGELFF. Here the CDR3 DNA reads TGTGCCATCAGCCTTAGACTAGCGGGGAACACCGGGGAGCTGTTTTTT.